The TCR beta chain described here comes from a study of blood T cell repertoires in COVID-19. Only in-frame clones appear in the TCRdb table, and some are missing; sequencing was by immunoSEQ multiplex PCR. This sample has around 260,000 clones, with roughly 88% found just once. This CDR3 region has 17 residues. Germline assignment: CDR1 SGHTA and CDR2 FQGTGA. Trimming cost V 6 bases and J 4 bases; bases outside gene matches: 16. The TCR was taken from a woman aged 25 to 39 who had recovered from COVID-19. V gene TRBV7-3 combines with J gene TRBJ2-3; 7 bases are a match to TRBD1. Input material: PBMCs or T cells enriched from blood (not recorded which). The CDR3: CASRKITGQSWADTQYF. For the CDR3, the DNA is TGTGCCAGCAGGAAAATTACGGGACAGAGCTGGGCAGATACGCAGTATTTT.